These 9 T cell receptor beta chains originate from one sample sequenced in a study of Ad26.COV2.S vaccination and SARS-CoV-2 variants. The treatment denotes: 19 received Ad26.COV2.S at low or high dose, single or two shots; about 5 received placebo; per-sample allocation not given. It was on day 63 after the first vaccine or placebo injection that samples were taken. Assay used: immunoSEQ multiplex PCR; TCRdb lists only in-frame clones, some missing. The sample lists roughly 680,000 clones, about 90% occurring once. Sequenced material: peripheral blood, taken in a trial of Ad26.COV2.S vaccine versus placebo. These receptors all come from a person between 18 and 65 years old who received the Ad26.COV2.S COVID-19 vaccine or a placebo.

In its sample, this clone was seen a few times. The rearrangement links TRBV3-1 (or the pseudogene TRBV3-2) to TRBJ1-6; D may be TRBD1 (5 bases). The germline V and J ends were trimmed by 0 bases and 9 bases, with 12 bases remaining between them. CDR3 length: 15 residues. The germline V gene has CDR1 LGHDT and CDR2 YNNKEL (reference sequence). The CDR3 loop reads CASSQETGGASPLHF. CDR3 sequence (DNA): TGTGCCAGCAGCCAAGAAACAGGTGGGGCTTCACCCCTCCACTTT.

The chain carries TRBV25-1 and TRBJ1-1; weak D call: TRBD1 (6 bases). The CDR3 covers 14 residues. Per germline, CDR1 MGHDK and CDR2 SYGVNS. Trimming removed 1 base from V and 6 bases from J, with 12 bases in between. The CDR3 protein is CASSESWGQPEAFF. Written as DNA, the CDR3 is TGTGCCAGCAGTGAATCTTGGGGACAACCTGAAGCTTTCTTT.

The chain has TRBV27 and TRBJ1-6; D is unclear. CDR1 is MNHEY and CDR2 is SMNVEV in the germline V gene (reference sequence). CDR3 length equals 18 residues. V lost 2 bases and J 5 bases, leaving 19 bases between the germline ends. CDR3 sequence reads: CASSLEGVFSTHNSPLHF. CDR3 sequence (DNA): TGTGCCAGCAGTTTAGAGGGAGTGTTCTCCACCCATAATTCACCCCTCCACTTT.

V usage is TRBV27 and J usage is TRBJ1-4, with 8 bases lining up with TRBD1. This CDR3 is built from 17 residues. The V segment lost 6 bases and the J segment 11 bases; nucleotides outside the gene matches: 20. Germline values: CDR1 MNHEY, CDR2 SMNVEV (reference sequence). The DNA of the CDR3 is TGTGCCAGCAGCCCTGGGGGGACAGGCTCTCCATATGGGAAACTGTTTTTT. Amino acid sequence: CASSPGGTGSPYGKLFF.

This clone has just one count. The chain couples TRBV15 to TRBJ1-5, with D possibly matching TRBD1 (6 bases). The CDR3 is 13 amino acids. Germline V lookup: CDR1 LNHNV, CDR2 YYDKDF (reference sequence). With 6 bases removed from V and 9 bases from J, the gap between germline ends came to 15 bases. The CDR3 region has the DNA TGTGCCACCAGGGGGGACACCCTTGGGCCCCAGCATTTT. It specifies CATRGDTLGPQHF.

This rearrangement joins TRBV30 to TRBJ2-1; D uncertain. The CDR3 spans 12 residues. CDR1 and CDR2 (germline): GTSNPN, SVGIG (reference sequence). Trimming took off 0 bases at V and 15 bases at J, with 15 bases between the two ends. CDR3 sequence: CAWSVPPRWPFF. For the CDR3, the DNA is TGTGCCTGGAGTGTACCACCCCGGTGGCCGTTCTTC. Combining the CDR3 with reference TRBV30 and TRBJ2-1 gives the whole variable domain SQTIHQWPATLVQPVGSPLSLECTVEGTSNPNLYWYRQAAGRGLQLLFYSVGIGQISSEVPQNLSASRPQDRQFILSSKKLLLSDSGFYLCAWSVPPRWPFFGPGTRLTVL.

This rearrangement joins TRBV4-2 to TRBJ2-1; 11 bases agree with TRBD2. Germline values: CDR1 LGHNA, CDR2 YNFKEQ. Losses at the gene ends were 0 bases for V and 8 bases for J; bases not matched to a gene: 6. This CDR3 region has 16 residues. This CDR3 reads CASSQETSGSGYEQFF. The CDR3 DNA reads as TGTGCCAGCAGCCAAGAAACTAGCGGGAGCGGGTATGAGCAGTTCTTC.

In its sample, this clone was seen once. V usage is TRBV7-8 and J usage is TRBJ2-7; TRBD2 matches 7 bases. From germline, CDR1 is SGHVS and CDR2 FQNEAQ. The V and J ends lost 3 bases and 4 bases, in that order; junction bases with no gene match: 6. This CDR3 has 14 residues. The chain's CDR3 is CASSFSGGDYEQYF. CDR3 bases: TGTGCCAGCAGCTTCTCTGGGGGGGATTACGAGCAGTACTTC.

This clone occurred a few times. J is TRBJ1-6 and V is TRBV7-6; 8 nucleotides match TRBD1. Germline CDR1 reads SGHVS; CDR2 reads FNYEAQ. The V gene end was trimmed by 0 bases and the J gene end by 8 bases; junction bases not matched to a gene: 6. There are 16 residues in the CDR3. CDR3 amino acids: CASSLAGDRRYSPLHF. The DNA of the CDR3 is TGTGCCAGCAGCTTAGCGGGGGACAGGAGATATTCACCCCTCCACTTT.